One sample yielded the 15 T cell receptor beta chains listed below, sequenced in a study of cytomegalovirus exposure and HLA in healthy donors. 13 Jbeta primers and 60 Vbeta primers were used for the PCR. TCRdb's copy holds only in-frame clones and misses some; the assay was immunoSEQ multiplex PCR. The data hold some 200,000 clones, with roughly nine tenths observed a single time. The sample was PBMCs. These receptor sequences come from a girl under three years old in good health and CMV-seronegative.

V and J are TRBV7-9 and TRBJ2-3, with 7 nucleotides matching TRBD2. The J segment lost 4 bases and the V segment lost 6 bases, leaving 16 bases of the junction unmatched. Germline V gene sequence: CDR1 SEHNR, CDR2 FQNEAQ (reference sequence). The CDR3 consists of 17 residues. CDR3 sequence (DNA): TGTGCCAGCAGGGTTGGTTTTCGGACTAGAGGGCCAGATACGCAGTATTTT. This encodes CASRVGFRTRGPDTQYF.

The V and J genes are TRBV6-5 and TRBJ1-1; no clear D gene. V lost 0 bases and J lost 2, with 7 bases in between. The CDR3 spans 14 residues. In germline, CDR1 is MNHEY, CDR2 SVGAGI. CDR3 sequence reads: CASSYSGANTEAFF. The CDR3 DNA follows: TGTGCCAGCAGTTACTCGGGAGCAAACACTGAAGCTTTCTTT.

The chain uses TRBV29-1 and TRBJ1-1, with a possible D match to TRBD1 (6 bases). CDR3 length: 14 amino acids. Trimming pared 6 bases from V and 1 base from J, leaving 15 bases between. Germline CDR1 is SQVTM and CDR2 is ANQGSEA. DNA for the CDR3: TGCAGCGTGGCCAAGGGGGTGAGGAACACTGAAGCTTTCTTT. Encoded protein: CSVAKGVRNTEAFF.

This chain uses TRBV5-1 with TRBJ2-3; 10 positions match TRBD1. CDR3 length: 15 amino acids. In germline, CDR1 is SGHRS, CDR2 YFSETQ. With 2 bases clipped from V and 1 base from J, the junction kept 1 base outside the gene matches. For the CDR3, the DNA is TGCGCCAGCAGCTTCGGGACAGGGGGCACAGATACGCAGTATTTT. It yields the protein CASSFGTGGTDTQYF.

V gene TRBV5-1 combines with J gene TRBJ2-1; 7 bases are a match to TRBD1. Germline CDR1 is SGHRS and CDR2 is YFSETQ. The CDR3 extends over 16 amino acids. Trimming cost V 5 bases and J 6 bases; bases outside gene matches: 14. The CDR3 loop is CASRLYRDSARNEQFF. For the CDR3, the DNA is TGCGCCAGCAGGCTGTACCGGGACAGTGCCCGCAATGAGCAGTTCTTC.

This clone has just one count. In DNA, the CDR3 is TGTGCCATCAGTGAGTCGACAGGGCAAGAGACCCAGTACTTC. It translates to CAISESTGQETQYF. V is TRBV10-3 and J is TRBJ2-5, with 7 bases matching TRBD1. With 0 bases clipped from V and 2 bases from J, the junction kept 0 bases outside the gene matches. Germline CDR1 ENHRY, CDR2 SYGVKD. The CDR3 covers 14 residues.

This chain uses TRBV4-1 with TRBJ1-6; tentative D call: TRBD1 (5 bases). Trimming removed 1 base from V and 8 bases from J, with 21 bases in between. The CDR3 spans 18 residues. The V gene's germline CDR1 is MGHRA and CDR2 YSYEKL. CDR3 DNA: TGCGCCAGCAGCCAAGCCCCGACATGGAAGGGGATTGATTCACCCCTCCACTTT. Amino acids: CASSQAPTWKGIDSPLHF.

This chain joins TRBV5-1 and TRBJ2-5; 8 bases are shared with TRBD2. The CDR3 is 17 amino acids. Germline CDR1 reads SGHRS; CDR2 reads YFSETQ. Trimming cost V 0 bases and J 5 bases; bases outside gene matches: 12. Written as DNA, the CDR3 is TGCGCCAGCAGCTTGGGGGTTTTAGCGGGGCCAGCGGAGACCCAGTACTTC. This codes for CASSLGVLAGPAETQYF.

J is TRBJ1-3 and V is TRBV13; D is undetermined. There are 15 residues in the CDR3. V gave up 2 bases and J gave up 3 bases, with 11 bases separating them. Germline assignment: CDR1 PRHDT and CDR2 FYEKMQ (reference sequence). This chain's CDR3 is CASSLPWPSGNTIYF. CDR3 bases: TGTGCCAGCAGCTTACCCTGGCCAAGTGGAAACACCATATATTTT.

Concerning this clone: The sample carries other DNA sequences with the same CDR3. The chain recombines TRBV7-9 with TRBJ1-4; D may be TRBD1 (5 bases). Germline assignment: CDR1 SEHNR and CDR2 FQNEAQ (reference sequence). The CDR3 extends over 12 amino acids. Trimming cost V 1 base and J 8 bases, with 5 bases left between them. Written as DNA, the CDR3 is TGTGCCAGCAGCTTAGGGGGCGAAAAACTGTTTTTT. It specifies CASSLGGEKLFF. The full variable domain, with the rest looked up from reference TRBV7-9 and TRBJ1-4, is DTGVSQNPRHKITKRGQNVTFRCDPISEHNRLYWYRQTLGQGPEFLTYFQNEAQLEKSRLLSDRFSAERPKGSFSTLEIQRTEQGDSAMYLCASSLGGEKLFFGSGTQLSVL.

A few counts support this clone. The chain uses TRBV29-1 and TRBJ2-2; possible D gene TRBD1, 5 bases. Trimming shortened V by 5 bases and J by 4 bases, and 11 bases separated the two germline ends. Germline values: CDR1 SQVTM, CDR2 ANQGSEA. The CDR3 is made up of 13 amino acids. CDR3 in amino acids: CSVLTVSTGELFF. CDR3 bases: TGCAGCGTTTTGACAGTGTCCACCGGGGAGCTGTTTTTT.

This clone was seen a single time. The V and J genes are TRBV30 and TRBJ1-3; D is unresolved. Germline V gives CDR1 GTSNPN, CDR2 SVGIG (reference sequence). The CDR3 runs to 12 residues. Trimming left V 3 bases short and J 11 bases short, with 14 bases between. The DNA for the CDR3 is TGTGCCTGGAGGCGTGACACCGCAGCCATATATTTT. Amino acids: CAWRRDTAAIYF.

The chain recombines TRBV11-2 with TRBJ2-1; 7 nucleotides line up with TRBD2. V shed 2 bases, J shed 7 bases, and the junction held 14 bases outside the gene matches. Germline assignment: CDR1 SGHAT and CDR2 FQNNGV. The length of the CDR3 is 17 residues. The chain's CDR3 is CASSLIAMAGAGNEQFF. The CDR3 region has the DNA TGTGCCAGCAGCTTAATTGCGATGGCGGGAGCAGGTAATGAGCAGTTCTTC.

The chain joins TRBV28 to TRBJ2-3; TRBD1 agrees at 8 bases. Germline V lookup: CDR1 MDHEN, CDR2 SYDVKM. V lost 4 bases and J lost 4; bases outside the gene matches: 4. This CDR3 comprises 14 residues. This chain's CDR3 is CASSSRTGSDTQYF. CDR3 sequence (DNA): TGTGCCAGCAGTTCCAGGACAGGGTCAGATACGCAGTATTTT.

Notes on this clone: In the same sample, other DNA sequences code for this CDR3. The CDR3 is CASSYWGRHTEAFF. Here the CDR3 DNA reads TGTGCCAGCAGTTACTGGGGGCGACACACTGAAGCTTTCTTT. The V and J genes are TRBV6-6 and TRBJ1-1; TRBD1 is a possible D gene (6 bases). V lost 1 base and J 3 bases, leaving 9 bases between the germline ends. The CDR3 covers 14 residues. The germline CDR1 and CDR2 sequences are MNHNY and SVGAGI (reference sequence).